This record concerns one TCR beta chain sequence. This sample is drawn from a study of shared clonotypes between healthy human individuals. Across the study: Aged 18 to 49, the donors were two women and a few men.

The table came from immunoSEQ multiplex PCR; TCRdb's copy has only in-frame clones and leaves some out. The table shows nearly 1 million clones, with 76% occurring only once. This CDR3 spans 16 amino acids. Germline-derived CDR1 and CDR2 are LGHNA and YSLEER. Trimming at V came to 1 base and at J to 3 bases, leaving 8 bases not matched to a gene. Sequencing was done on a sample of memory CD4+ T cells sorted from blood. Subset described: CD45RA-negative fraction. The J gene is TRBJ2-7, the V gene TRBV4-3; 8 bases fit TRBD1. The sequence came from a young man in good health. This chain's CDR3 is CASSQASTGGNYEQYF. In DNA, the CDR3 is TGCGCCAGCAGCCAAGCGTCAACAGGGGGGAACTACGAGCAGTACTTC.